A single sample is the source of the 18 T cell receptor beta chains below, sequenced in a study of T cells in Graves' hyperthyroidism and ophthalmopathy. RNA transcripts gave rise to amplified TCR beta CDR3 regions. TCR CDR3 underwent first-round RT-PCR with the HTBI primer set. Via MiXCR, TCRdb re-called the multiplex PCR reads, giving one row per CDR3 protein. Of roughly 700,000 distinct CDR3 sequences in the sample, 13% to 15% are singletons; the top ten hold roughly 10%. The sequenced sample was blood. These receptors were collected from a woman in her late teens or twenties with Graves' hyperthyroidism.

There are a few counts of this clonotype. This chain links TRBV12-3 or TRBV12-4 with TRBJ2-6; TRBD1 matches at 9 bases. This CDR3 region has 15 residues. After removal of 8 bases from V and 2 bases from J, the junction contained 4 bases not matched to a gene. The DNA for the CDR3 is TGTGCCAGCGTCCGGGACAGGGCTGGGGCCAACGTCCTGACTTTC. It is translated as CASVRDRAGANVLTF.

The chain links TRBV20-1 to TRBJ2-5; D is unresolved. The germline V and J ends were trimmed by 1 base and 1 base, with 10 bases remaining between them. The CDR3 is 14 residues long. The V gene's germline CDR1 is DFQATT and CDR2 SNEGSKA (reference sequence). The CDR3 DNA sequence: TGCAGTGCTAGAGCTCGGGTACCCCAAGAGACCCAGTACTTC. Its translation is CSARARVPQETQYF.

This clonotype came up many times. The CDR3 is CAWRQNSGNTIYF. The CDR3 bases are TGTGCCTGGAGACAAAACTCTGGAAACACCATATATTTT. The V call is TRBV30, the J call TRBJ1-3, with D unclear. CDR1 is GTSNPN and CDR2 is SVGIG in the germline V gene (reference sequence). This CDR3 spans 13 amino acids. Between the trimmed V and J ends, which lost 3 bases and 0 bases, there was a span of 6 bases.

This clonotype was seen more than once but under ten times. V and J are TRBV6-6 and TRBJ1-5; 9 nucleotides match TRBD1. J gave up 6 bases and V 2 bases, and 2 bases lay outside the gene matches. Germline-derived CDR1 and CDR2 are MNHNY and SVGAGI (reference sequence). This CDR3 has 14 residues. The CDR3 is CASSYDRGIQPQHF. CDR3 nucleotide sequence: TGTGCCAGCAGTTACGACAGGGGGATTCAGCCCCAGCATTTT.

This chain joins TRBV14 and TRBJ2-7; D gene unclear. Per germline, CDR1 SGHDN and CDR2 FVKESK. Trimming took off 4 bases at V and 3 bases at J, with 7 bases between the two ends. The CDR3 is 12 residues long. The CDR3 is CASSRSYYEQYF. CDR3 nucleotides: TGTGCCAGCAGCCGGTCATACTACGAGCAGTACTTC.

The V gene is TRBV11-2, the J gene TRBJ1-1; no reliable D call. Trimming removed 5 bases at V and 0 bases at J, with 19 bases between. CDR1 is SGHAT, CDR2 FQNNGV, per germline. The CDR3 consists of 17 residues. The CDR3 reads CASSLGRKSIMNTEAFF. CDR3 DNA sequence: TGTGCCAGCAGCCTTGGACGTAAGTCTATCATGAACACTGAAGCTTTCTTT.

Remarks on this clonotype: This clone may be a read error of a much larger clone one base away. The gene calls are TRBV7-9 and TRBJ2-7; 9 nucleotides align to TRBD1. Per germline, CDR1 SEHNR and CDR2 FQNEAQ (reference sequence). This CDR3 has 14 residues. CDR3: CASRRYRGRYERYF. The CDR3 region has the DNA TGTGCCAGCAGGCGTTACAGGGGGCGCTACGAGCGGTACTTC.

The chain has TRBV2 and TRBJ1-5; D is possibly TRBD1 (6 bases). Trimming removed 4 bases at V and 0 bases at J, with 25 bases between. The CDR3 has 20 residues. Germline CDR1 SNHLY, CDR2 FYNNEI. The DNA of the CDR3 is TGTGCCAGCAGTGGGCCGGGGGGACATCAAGATTACTATAGCAATCAGCCCCAGCATTTT. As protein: CASSGPGGHQDYYSNQPQHF.

In DNA form, the CDR3 reads TGTGCCATCAGTGAGGGAGACAGTGAAGAAGCTTTCTTT. Encoded protein: CAISEGDSEEAFF. V and J are TRBV10-3 and TRBJ1-1, with D possibly TRBD1 on 5 matching bases. This CDR3 comprises 13 residues. Trimming removed 2 bases at V and 8 bases at J, with 12 bases between. CDR1 and CDR2 (germline): ENHRY, SYGVKD.

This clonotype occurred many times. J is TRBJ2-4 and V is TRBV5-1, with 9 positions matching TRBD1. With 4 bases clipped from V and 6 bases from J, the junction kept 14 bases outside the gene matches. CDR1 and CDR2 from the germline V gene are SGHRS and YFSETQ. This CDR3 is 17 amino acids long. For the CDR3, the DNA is TGCGCCAGCAGCACCGAAAGGACAGGGGACGGTGGAAACATTCAGTACTTC. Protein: CASSTERTGDGGNIQYF.

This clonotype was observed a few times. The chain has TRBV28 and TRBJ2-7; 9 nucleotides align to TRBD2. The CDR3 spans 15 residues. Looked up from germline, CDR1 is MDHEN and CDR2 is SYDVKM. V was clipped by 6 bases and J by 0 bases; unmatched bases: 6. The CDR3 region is CASSRLAESSYEQYF. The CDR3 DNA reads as TGTGCCAGCAGCAGACTAGCGGAAAGCTCCTACGAGCAGTACTTC.

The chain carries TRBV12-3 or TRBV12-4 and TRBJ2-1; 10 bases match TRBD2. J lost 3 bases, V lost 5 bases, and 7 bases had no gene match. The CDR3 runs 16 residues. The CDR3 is CASSPTGLAVYNEQFF. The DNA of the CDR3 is TGTGCCAGCAGTCCCACAGGACTAGCGGTCTACAATGAGCAGTTCTTC.

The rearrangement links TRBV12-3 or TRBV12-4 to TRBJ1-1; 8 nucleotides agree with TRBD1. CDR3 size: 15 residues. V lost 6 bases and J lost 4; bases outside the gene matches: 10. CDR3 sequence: CASSFTQGGRTEAFF. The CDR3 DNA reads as TGTGCCAGCAGCTTTACACAGGGGGGTCGCACTGAAGCTTTCTTT.

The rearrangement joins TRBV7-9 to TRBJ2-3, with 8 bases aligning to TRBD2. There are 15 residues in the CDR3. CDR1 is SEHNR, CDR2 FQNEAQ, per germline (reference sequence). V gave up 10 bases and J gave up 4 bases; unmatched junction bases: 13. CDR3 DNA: TGTGCCACGGATCGGCGGGAGGTCCGGTCAGATACGCAGTATTTT. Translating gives CATDRREVRSDTQYF.

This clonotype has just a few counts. The CDR3 coding sequence is TGTGCCAGCAGCACCTTGGACATCCTCTCTGGAAACACCATATATTTT. Its protein is CASSTLDILSGNTIYF. This chain uses TRBV7-9 with TRBJ1-3; possible D gene TRBD1, 5 bases. CDR3 length: 16 residues. Germline CDR1 SEHNR, CDR2 FQNEAQ (reference sequence). V lost 5 bases, J lost 0 bases, and 14 bases lay in between.

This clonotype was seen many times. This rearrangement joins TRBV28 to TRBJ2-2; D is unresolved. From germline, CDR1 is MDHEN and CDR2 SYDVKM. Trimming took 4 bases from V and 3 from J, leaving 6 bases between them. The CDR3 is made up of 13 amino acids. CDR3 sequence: CASSSHYTGELFF. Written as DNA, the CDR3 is TGTGCCAGCAGTTCCCATTACACCGGGGAGCTGTTTTTT.

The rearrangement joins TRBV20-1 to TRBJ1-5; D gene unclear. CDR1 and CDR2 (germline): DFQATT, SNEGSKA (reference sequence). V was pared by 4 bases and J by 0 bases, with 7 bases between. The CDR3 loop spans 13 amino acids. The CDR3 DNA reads TGCAGTGCTACGGGAGATAGCAATCAGCCCCAGCATTTT. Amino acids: CSATGDSNQPQHF.

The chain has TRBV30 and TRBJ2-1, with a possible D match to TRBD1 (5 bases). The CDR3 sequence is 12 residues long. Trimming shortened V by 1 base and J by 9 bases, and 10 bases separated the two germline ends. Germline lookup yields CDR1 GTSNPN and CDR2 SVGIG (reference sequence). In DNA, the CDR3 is TGTGCCTGGAGTGGGACAACACTTGAGCAGTTCTTC. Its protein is CAWSGTTLEQFF.